This TCR beta chain was observed in a study of chemoradiotherapy in HPV16-positive cancers. Samples were taken several times over chemoradiotherapy. Whole-study findings and limits: During treatment, candidate HPV-specific clones and E7-related motifs expanded in tumor. Better recurrence-free survival went with HPV-responsive T-cell expansion in HPV16-positive patients.

A word on this clone: Its antigen is not known.

Method: immunoSEQ multiplex PCR; TCRdb's copy keeps in-frame clones and lacks some. The repertoire consists of thousands of clones, with more than 60% occurring once and the leading ten covering 15% to 20%. This sample was obtained from a patient who underwent chemoradiotherapy. This clonotype was sampled from a human donor with HPV-associated anogenital cancer.

CDR3 sequence reads: CASSPLLNSPLHF. The CDR3 coding sequence is TGTGCCAGCAGTCCTCTATTAAATTCACCCCTCCACTTT. The rearrangement uses TRBV27 and TRBJ1-6; D remains unclear. The CDR3 contains 13 residues. Germline assignment: CDR1 MNHEY and CDR2 SMNVEV (reference sequence). V was shortened by 5 bases and J by 7 bases, with 9 bases between the two germline ends.